A selection of T cell receptor beta chains follows, all from one sample in a study of cytomegalovirus exposure and HLA in healthy donors. TCRdb's copy holds only in-frame clones and misses some; the assay was immunoSEQ multiplex PCR. Its listing shows around 100,000 clones. Sequencing was carried out using PBMCs. Receptors were obtained from a man aged 40-55 years in good health and CMV-seropositive. Both conserved end residues are part of each CDR3. D genes are given only for firm matches.

TRBD2 | TRBJ2-7 | TRBV4-1 | TGCGCCAGCAGCCAAGATCCCCCAGGGACTAGCGGGAGGGCCCTGATCTCCTACGAGCAGTACTTC | CASSQDPPGTSGRALISYEQYF
TRBD2 | TRBJ2-3 | TRBV19 | TGTGCCAGTAGTATGTCGTCAGCGGGAGCAATAGATACGCAGTATTTT | CASSMSSAGAIDTQYF
- | TRBJ1-1 | TRBV29-1 | TGCAGCGTCCTAAAGACAGGAATGAACACTGAAGCTTTCTTT | CSVLKTGMNTEAFF
- | TRBJ2-7 | TRBV25-1 | TGTGCCAGCAGTGAACGCGGCGAGCAGTACTTC | CASSERGEQYF
TRBD1 | TRBJ2-3 | TRBV5-4 | TGTGCCAGCAGCTTACAGGGGAATACGCAGTATTTT | CASSLQGNTQYF
- | TRBJ2-2 | TRBV19 | TGTGCCAGTACCCCAGGCGGGGAGCTGTTTTTT | CASTPGGELFF
TRBD1 | TRBJ2-1 | TRBV5-6 | TGTGCCAGCAGCATCCACAGGGGAGTTGAGCAGTTCTTC | CASSIHRGVEQFF
- | TRBJ2-4 | TRBV29-1 | TGCAGCGTGGCTCTGGGGGGAAACATTCAGTACTTC | CSVALGGNIQYF
TRBD1 | TRBJ1-1 | TRBV28 | TGTGCCAGCCAAAAGGGCGGGACAGGGAACACTGAAGCTTTCTTT | CASQKGGTGNTEAFF
TRBD1 | TRBJ2-7 | TRBV27 | TGTGCCAGCAGAGGGACAGGGGGATTCTACGAGCAGTACTTC | CASRGTGGFYEQYF
- | TRBJ1-1 | TRBV19 | TGTGCCAGTAGTATCGGTGTAATGAACACTGAAGCTTTCTTT | CASSIGVMNTEAFF
- | TRBJ1-2 | TRBV11-2 | TGTGCCAGCAGCCCCGGGGTTTCCTATGGCTACACCTTC | CASSPGVSYGYTF
TRBD1 | TRBJ1-2 | TRBV28 | TGTGCCAGCAGTTTGCCGGAACAGGGGGGAATCTATGGCTACACCTTC | CASSLPEQGGIYGYTF
TRBD2 | TRBJ2-2 | TRBV4-1 | TGCGCCAGCAGCCAACAACCTTTAGCGGGAGGGCCCCCCGGGGAGCTGTTTTTT | CASSQQPLAGGPPGELFF
- | TRBJ2-4 | TRBV5-4 | TGTGCCAGCAGCTTGGAAGGGGTGGGCAAAAACATTCAGTACTTC | CASSLEGVGKNIQYF
- | TRBJ2-1 | TRBV11-3 | TGTGCCAGCGAGTTATGGGCAGAAGACAATGAGCAGTTCTTC | CASELWAEDNEQFF
- | TRBJ2-3 | TRBV11-2 | TGTGCCAGCAGCTTAGGACTGATAACAGATACGCAGTATTTT | CASSLGLITDTQYF
- | TRBJ2-3 | TRBV5-6 | TGTGCCAGCAGCTCAAGACTAGCAGATACGCAGTATTTT | CASSSRLADTQYF
TRBD1 | TRBJ1-5 | TRBV28 | TGTGCCACCATGGGGACAGGGGTCGGGAGCAATCAGCCCCAGCATTTT | CATMGTGVGSNQPQHF
- | TRBJ2-5 | TRBV4-1 | TGCGCCAGCAGCCAAGATGTTCTCCTAGAGACCCAGTACTTC | CASSQDVLLETQYF
TRBD2 | TRBJ2-3 | TRBV11-3 | TGTGCCAGCAGCTTAAATAAGCGGGAGGGCCTCGGAGGCACAGATACGCAGTATTTT | CASSLNKREGLGGTDTQYF
- | TRBJ2-1 | TRBV28 | TGTGCCAGCAGTTTCCGCAGGAATTGGAATGAGCAGTTCTTC | CASSFRRNWNEQFF